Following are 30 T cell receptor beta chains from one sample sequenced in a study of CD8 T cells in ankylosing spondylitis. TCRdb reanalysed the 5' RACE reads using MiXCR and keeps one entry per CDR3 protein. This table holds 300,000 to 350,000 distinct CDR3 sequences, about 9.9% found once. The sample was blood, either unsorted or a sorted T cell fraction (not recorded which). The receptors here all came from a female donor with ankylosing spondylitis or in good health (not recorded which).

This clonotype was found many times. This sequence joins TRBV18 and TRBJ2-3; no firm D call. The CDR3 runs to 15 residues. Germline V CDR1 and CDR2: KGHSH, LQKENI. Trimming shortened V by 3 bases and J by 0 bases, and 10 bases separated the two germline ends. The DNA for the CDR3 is TGTGCCAGCTCACCGAGTGGTCAGAGCACAGATACGCAGTATTTT. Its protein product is CASSPSGQSTDTQYF. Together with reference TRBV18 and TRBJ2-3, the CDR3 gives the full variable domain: NAGVMQNPRHLVRRRGQEARLRCSPMKGHSHVYWYRQLPEEGLKFMVYLQKENIIDESGMPKERFSAEFPKEGPSILRIQQVVRGDSAAYFCASSPSGQSTDTQYFGPGTRLTVL.

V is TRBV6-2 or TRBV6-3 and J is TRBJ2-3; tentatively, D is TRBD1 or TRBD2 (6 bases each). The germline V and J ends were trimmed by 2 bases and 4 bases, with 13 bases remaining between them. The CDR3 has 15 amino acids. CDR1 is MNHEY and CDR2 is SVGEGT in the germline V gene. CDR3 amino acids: CASSYRAEGADTQYF. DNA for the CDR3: TGTGCCAGCAGTTACCGAGCGGAGGGGGCAGATACGCAGTATTTT.

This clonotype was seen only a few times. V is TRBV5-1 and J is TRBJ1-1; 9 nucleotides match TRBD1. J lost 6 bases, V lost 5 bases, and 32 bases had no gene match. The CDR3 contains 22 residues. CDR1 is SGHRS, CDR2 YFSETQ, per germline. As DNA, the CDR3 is TGCGCCAGCAGAGCCCTAGGGACAGGGCTCGTCAACAAAGCCTCACAGGGTGCTGAAGCTTTCTTT. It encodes CASRALGTGLVNKASQGAEAFF.

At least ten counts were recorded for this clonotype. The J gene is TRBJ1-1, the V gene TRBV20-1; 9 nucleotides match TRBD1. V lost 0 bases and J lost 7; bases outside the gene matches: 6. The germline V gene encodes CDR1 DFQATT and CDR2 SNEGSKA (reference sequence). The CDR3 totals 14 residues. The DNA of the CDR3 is TGCAGTGCTAGAGATCGGACAGGGGTTGGTGAAGCTTTCTTT. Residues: CSARDRTGVGEAFF.

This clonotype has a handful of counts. The CDR3 DNA reads TGCGCCAGCGGAAAGACTAGCGGGGGGGCTGAGACCCAGTACTTC. Translated: CASGKTSGGAETQYF. The rearrangement joins TRBV5-1 to TRBJ2-5, with TRBD2 matching 14 bases. In germline, CDR1 is SGHRS, CDR2 YFSETQ. Trimming at V came to 7 bases and at J to 5 bases, leaving 7 bases not matched to a gene. This CDR3 spans 15 amino acids.

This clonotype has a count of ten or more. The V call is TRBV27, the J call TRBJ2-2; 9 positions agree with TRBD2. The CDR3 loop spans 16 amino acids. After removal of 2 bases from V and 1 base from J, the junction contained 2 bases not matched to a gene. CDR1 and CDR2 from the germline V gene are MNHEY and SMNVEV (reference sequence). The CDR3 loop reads CASSLQAGGNTGELFF. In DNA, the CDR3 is TGTGCCAGCAGTTTACAAGCGGGAGGGAACACCGGGGAGCTGTTTTTT.

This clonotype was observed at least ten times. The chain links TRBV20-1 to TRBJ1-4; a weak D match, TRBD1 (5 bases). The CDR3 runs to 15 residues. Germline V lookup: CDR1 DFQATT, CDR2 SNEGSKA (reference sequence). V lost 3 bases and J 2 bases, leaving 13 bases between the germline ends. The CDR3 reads CSARNYRLTNEKLFF. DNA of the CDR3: TGCAGTGCTAGGAATTACAGGCTCACTAATGAAAAACTGTTTTTT.

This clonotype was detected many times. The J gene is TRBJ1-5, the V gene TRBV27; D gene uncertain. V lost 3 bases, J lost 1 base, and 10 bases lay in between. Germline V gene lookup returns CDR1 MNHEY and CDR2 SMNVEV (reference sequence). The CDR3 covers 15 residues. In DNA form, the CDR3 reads TGTGCCAGCAGTTTCTCAACAAAGAGCAATCAGCCCCAGCATTTT. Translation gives CASSFSTKSNQPQHF.

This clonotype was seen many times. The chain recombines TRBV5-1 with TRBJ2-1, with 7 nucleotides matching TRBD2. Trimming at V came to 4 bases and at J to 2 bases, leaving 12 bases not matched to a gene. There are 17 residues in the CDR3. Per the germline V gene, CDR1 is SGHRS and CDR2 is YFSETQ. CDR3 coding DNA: TGCGCCAGCAGCCCCCGTGCGTCTAGCGGAGCCTACAATGAGCAGTTCTTC. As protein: CASSPRASSGAYNEQFF. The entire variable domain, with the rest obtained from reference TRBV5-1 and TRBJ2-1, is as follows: KAGVTQTPRYLIKTRGQQVTLSCSPISGHRSVSWYQQTPGQGLQFLFEYFSETQRNKGNFPGRFSGRQFSNSRSEMNVSTLELGDSALYLCASSPRASSGAYNEQFFGPGTRLTVL.

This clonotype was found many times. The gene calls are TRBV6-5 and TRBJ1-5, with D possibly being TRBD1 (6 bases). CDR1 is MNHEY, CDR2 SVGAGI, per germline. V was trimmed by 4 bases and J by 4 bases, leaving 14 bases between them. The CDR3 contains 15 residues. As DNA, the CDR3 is TGTGCCAGCAGTTTTTCACAGGGTTTTAATCAGCCCCAGCATTTT. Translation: CASSFSQGFNQPQHF.

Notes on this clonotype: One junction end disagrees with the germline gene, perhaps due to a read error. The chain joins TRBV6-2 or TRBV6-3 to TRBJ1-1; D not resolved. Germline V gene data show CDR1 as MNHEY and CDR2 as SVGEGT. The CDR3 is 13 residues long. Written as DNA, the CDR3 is TGTGACAGCAGTTTCAAGGTGAACACTGAAGCTTTCTTT. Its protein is CDSSFKVNTEAFF.

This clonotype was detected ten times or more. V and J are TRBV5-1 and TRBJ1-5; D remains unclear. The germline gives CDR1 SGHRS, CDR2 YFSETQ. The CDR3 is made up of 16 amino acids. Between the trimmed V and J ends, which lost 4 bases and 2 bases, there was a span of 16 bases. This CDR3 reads CASSPLTGPGNQPQHF. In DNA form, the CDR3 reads TGCGCCAGCAGCCCCCTGACCGGGCCAGGCAATCAGCCCCAGCATTTT.

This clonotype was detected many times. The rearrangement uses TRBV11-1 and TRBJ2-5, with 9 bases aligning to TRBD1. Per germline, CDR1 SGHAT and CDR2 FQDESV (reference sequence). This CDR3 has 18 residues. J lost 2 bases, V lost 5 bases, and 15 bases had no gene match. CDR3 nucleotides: TGTGCCAGCAGCGGGGTGGTGATTCGGACAGGGGTACAAGAGACCCAGTACTTC. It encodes CASSGVVIRTGVQETQYF. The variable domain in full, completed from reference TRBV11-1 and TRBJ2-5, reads EAEVAQSPRYKITEKSQAVAFWCDPISGHATLYWYRQILGQGPELLVQFQDESVVDDSQLPKDRFSAERLKGVDSTLKIQPAELGDSAMYLCASSGVVIRTGVQETQYFGPGTRLLVL.

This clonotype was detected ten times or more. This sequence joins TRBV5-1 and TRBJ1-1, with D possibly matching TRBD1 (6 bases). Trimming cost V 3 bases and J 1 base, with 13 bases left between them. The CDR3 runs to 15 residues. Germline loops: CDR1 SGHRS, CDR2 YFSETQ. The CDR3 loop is CASSWRLTGNTEAFF. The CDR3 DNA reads TGCGCCAGCAGCTGGAGACTGACAGGGAACACTGAAGCTTTCTTT.

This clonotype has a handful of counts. CDR3 nucleotides: TGTGCCAGCCGAAACCCCCGGCAGGGGGACACCGGGGAGCTGTTTTTT. Translated: CASRNPRQGDTGELFF. This sequence joins TRBV28 and TRBJ2-2; 7 bases line up with TRBD1. Germline CDR1 is MDHEN and CDR2 is SYDVKM. The CDR3 is 16 residues long. V dropped 8 bases and J dropped 3; count of bases not matched to a gene: 12.

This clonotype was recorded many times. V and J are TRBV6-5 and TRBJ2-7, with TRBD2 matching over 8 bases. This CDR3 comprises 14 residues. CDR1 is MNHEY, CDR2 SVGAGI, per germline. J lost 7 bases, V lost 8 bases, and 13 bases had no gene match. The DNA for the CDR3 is TGTGCCAGCGTTACTAGCGGCCCAAGCGTGGAGCAGTACTTC. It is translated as CASVTSGPSVEQYF.

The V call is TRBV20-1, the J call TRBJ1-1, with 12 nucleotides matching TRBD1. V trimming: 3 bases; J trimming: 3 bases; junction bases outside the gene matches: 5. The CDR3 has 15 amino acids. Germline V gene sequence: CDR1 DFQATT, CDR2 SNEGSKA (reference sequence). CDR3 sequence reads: CSARGDRGRYTEAFF. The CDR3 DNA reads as TGCAGTGCTAGGGGGGACAGGGGGCGATACACTGAAGCTTTCTTT.

The CDR3 nucleotides read TGTGCCAGCAGTGGCGGGACAGGGGGTAACGAGCAGTACTTC. Protein sequence: CASSGGTGGNEQYF. This rearrangement joins TRBV27 to TRBJ2-7, with 11 bases that match TRBD1. This CDR3 is 14 amino acids long. J gave up 5 bases and V 5 bases, and 5 bases lay outside the gene matches. The germline V gene has CDR1 MNHEY and CDR2 SMNVEV (reference sequence).

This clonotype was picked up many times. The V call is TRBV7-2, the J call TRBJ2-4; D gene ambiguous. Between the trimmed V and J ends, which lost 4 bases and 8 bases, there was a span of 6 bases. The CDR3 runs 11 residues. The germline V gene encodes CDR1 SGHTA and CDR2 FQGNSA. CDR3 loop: CASSSLYIQYF. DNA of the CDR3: TGTGCCAGCAGCTCCTTATACATTCAGTACTTC. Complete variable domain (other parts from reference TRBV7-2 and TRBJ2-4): GAGVSQSPSNKVTEKGKDVELRCDPISGHTALYWYRQSLGQGLEFLIYFQGNSAPDKSGLPSDRFSAERTGGSVSTLTIQRTQQEDSAVYLCASSSLYIQYFGAGTRLSVL.

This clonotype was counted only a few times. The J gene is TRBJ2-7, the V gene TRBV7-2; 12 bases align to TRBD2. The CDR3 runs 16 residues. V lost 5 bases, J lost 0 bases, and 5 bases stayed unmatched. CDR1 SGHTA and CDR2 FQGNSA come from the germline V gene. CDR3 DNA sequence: TGTGCCAGCAGCCCGTTACTAGCGGGGGGCTCCTACGAGCAGTACTTC. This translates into CASSPLLAGGSYEQYF.

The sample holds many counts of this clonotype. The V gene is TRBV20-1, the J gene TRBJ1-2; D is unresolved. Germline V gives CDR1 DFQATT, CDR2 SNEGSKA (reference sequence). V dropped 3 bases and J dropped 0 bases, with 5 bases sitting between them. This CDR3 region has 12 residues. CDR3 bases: TGCAGTGCTAGTACCACTAACTATGGCTACACCTTC. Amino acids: CSASTTNYGYTF.

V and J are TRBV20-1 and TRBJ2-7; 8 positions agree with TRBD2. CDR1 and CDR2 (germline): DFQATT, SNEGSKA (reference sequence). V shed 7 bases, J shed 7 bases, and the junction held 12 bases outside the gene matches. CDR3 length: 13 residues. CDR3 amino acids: CSVSKRESGEQYF. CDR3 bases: TGCAGTGTATCCAAGCGGGAGTCGGGGGAGCAGTACTTC.

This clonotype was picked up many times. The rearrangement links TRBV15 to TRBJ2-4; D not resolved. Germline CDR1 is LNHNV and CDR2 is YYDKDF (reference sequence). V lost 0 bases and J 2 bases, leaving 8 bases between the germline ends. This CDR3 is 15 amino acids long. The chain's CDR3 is CATSREETSKNIQYF. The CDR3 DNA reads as TGTGCCACCAGCAGAGAGGAAACCTCCAAAAACATTCAGTACTTC.

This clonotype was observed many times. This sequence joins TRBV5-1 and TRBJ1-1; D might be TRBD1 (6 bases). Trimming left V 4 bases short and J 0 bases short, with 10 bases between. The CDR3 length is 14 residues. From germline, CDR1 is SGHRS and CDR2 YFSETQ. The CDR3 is CASSGTGMNTEAFF. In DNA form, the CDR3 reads TGCGCCAGCAGCGGAACAGGGATGAACACTGAAGCTTTCTTT.

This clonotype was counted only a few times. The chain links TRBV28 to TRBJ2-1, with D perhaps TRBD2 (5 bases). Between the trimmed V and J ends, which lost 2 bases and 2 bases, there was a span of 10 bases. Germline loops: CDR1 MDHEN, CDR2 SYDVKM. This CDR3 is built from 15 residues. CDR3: CASSLGESPYNEQFF. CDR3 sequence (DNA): TGTGCCAGCAGTTTAGGGGAGTCTCCCTACAATGAGCAGTTCTTC.

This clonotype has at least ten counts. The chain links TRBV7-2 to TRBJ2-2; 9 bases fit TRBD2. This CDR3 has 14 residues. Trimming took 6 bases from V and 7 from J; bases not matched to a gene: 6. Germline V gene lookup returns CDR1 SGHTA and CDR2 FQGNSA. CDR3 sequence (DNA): TGTGCCAGCAGGACCTTAGCGGGAGTCGGGGAGCTGTTTTTT. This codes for CASRTLAGVGELFF.

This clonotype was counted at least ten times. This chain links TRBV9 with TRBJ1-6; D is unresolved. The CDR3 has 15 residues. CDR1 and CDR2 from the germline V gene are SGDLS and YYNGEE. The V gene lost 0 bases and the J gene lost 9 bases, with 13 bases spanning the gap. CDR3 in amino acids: CASSVGNSGGSPLHF. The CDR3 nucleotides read TGTGCCAGCAGCGTAGGAAATAGTGGCGGTTCACCCCTCCACTTT.

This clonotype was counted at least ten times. The CDR3 loop reads CAISEGGAQETQYF. The CDR3 DNA reads TGTGCCATCAGTGAGGGGGGTGCCCAAGAGACCCAGTACTTC. The gene calls are TRBV10-3 and TRBJ2-5; the D call may be TRBD1 or TRBD2 (5 bases each). Trimming stripped 2 bases from V and 1 base from J, with 8 bases between. Germline loops: CDR1 ENHRY, CDR2 SYGVKD. This CDR3 is built from 14 residues.

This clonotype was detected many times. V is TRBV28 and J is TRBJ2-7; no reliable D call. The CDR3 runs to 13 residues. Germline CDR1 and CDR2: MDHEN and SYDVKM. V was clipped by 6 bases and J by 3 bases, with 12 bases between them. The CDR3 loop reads CASSLGRNYEQYF. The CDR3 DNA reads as TGTGCCAGCAGCTTGGGCAGAAACTACGAGCAGTACTTC.

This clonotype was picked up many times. The CDR3 sequence is CASSLSPRSGNQPQHF. The CDR3 DNA sequence: TGTGCCAGCAGTTTAAGTCCGCGTTCAGGCAATCAGCCCCAGCATTTT. The chain combines TRBV12-3 or TRBV12-4 with TRBJ1-5; D remains ambiguous. The V gene lost 2 bases and the J gene lost 2 bases, with 13 bases spanning the gap. This CDR3 is built from 16 residues.